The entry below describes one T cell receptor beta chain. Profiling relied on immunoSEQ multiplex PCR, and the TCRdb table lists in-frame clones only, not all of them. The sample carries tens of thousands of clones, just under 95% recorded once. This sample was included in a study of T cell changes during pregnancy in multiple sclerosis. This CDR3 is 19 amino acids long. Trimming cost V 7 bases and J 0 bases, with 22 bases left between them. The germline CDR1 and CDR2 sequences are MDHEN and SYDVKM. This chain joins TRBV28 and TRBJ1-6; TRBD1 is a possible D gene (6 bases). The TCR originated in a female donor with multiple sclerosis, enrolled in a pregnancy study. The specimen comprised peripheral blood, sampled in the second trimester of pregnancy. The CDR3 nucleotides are TGTGCCAGCACACCAAGGACAGACGCTCTCAGCTCCTATAATTCACCCCTCCACTTT. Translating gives CASTPRTDALSSYNSPLHF.